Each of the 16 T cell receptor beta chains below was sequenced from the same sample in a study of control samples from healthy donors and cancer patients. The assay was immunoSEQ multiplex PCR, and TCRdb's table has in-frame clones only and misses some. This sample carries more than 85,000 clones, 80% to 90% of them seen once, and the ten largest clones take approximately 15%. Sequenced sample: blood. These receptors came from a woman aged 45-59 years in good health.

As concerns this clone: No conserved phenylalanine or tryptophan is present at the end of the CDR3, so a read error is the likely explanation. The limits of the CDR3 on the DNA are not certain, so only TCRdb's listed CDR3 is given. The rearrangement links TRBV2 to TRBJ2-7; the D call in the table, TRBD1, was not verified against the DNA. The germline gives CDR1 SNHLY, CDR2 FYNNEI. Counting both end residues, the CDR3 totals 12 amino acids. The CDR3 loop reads CASSEIPRGPHL.

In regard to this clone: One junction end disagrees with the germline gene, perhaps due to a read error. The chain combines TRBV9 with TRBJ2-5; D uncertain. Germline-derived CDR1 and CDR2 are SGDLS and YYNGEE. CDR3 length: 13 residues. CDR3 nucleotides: TGTGCCAGCAGCGTAGCTCTCCGAGAGCCCCAGTACTTC. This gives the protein CASSVALREPQYF.

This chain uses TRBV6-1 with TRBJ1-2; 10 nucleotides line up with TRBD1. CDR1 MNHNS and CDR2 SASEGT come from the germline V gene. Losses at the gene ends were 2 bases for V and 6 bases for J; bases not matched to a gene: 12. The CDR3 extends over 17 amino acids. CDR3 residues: CASSETRTGGSFHGYTF. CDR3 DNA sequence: TGTGCCAGCAGTGAAACCCGGACAGGGGGATCCTTTCATGGCTACACCTTC.

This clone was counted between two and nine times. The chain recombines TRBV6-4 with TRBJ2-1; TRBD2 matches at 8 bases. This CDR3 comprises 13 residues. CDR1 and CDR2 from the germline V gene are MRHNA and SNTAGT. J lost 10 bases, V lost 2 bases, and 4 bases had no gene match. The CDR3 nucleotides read TGTGCCAGCAGTGACGCGGCTAGCGGGGAGCAGTTCTTC. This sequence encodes CASSDAASGEQFF.

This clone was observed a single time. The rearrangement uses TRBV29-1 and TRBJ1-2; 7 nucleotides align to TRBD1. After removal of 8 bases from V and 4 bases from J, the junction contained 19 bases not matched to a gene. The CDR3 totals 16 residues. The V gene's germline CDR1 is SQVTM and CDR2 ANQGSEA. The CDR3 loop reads CSIHDVTGEGIYGYTF. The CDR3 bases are TGCAGCATCCACGATGTCACAGGGGAGGGAATCTATGGCTACACCTTC.

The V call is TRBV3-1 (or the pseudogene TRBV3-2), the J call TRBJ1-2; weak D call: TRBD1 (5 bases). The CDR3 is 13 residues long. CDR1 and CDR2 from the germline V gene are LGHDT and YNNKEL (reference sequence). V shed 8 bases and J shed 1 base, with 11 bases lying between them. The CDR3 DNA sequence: TGTGCCAGCCGCCGGGGGAATAACTATGGCTACACCTTC. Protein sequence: CASRRGNNYGYTF.

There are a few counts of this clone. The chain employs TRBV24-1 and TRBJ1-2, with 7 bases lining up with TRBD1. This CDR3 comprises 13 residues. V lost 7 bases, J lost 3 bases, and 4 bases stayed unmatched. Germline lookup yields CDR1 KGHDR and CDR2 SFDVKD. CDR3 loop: CATSRDRDYGYTF. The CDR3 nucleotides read TGTGCCACCAGCCGGGACAGAGACTATGGCTACACCTTC.

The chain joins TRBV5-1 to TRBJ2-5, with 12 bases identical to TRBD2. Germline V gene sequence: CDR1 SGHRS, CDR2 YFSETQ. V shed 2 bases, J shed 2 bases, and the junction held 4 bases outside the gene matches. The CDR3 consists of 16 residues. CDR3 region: CASSLLAGGYQETQYF. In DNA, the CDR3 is TGCGCCAGCAGCTTACTAGCGGGGGGCTATCAAGAGACCCAGTACTTC. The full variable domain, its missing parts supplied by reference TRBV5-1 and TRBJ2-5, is KAGVTQTPRYLIKTRGQQVTLSCSPISGHRSVSWYQQTPGQGLQFLFEYFSETQRNKGNFPGRFSGRQFSNSRSEMNVSTLELGDSALYLCASSLLAGGYQETQYFGPGTRLLVL.

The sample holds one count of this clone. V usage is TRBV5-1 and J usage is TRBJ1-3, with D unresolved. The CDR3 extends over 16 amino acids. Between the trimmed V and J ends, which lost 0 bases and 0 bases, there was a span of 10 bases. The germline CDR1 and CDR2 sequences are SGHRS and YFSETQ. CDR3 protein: CASSLEAGGSGNTIYF. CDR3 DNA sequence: TGCGCCAGCAGCTTGGAGGCGGGAGGCTCTGGAAACACCATATATTTT.

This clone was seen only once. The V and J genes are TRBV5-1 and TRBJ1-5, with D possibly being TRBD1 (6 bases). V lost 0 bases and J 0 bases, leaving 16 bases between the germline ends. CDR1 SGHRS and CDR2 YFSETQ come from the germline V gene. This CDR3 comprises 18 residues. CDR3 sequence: CASSLVQGRGISNQPQHF. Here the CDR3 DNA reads TGCGCCAGCAGCTTGGTCCAGGGGAGGGGAATTAGCAATCAGCCCCAGCATTTT.

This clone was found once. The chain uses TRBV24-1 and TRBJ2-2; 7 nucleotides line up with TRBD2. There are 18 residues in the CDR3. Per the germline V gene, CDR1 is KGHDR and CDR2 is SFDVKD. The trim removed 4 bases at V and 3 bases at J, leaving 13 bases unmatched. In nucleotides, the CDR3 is TGTGCCACCAGTGACCTACCAAGCGGGGCAAAGGACACCGGGGAGCTGTTTTTT. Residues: CATSDLPSGAKDTGELFF.

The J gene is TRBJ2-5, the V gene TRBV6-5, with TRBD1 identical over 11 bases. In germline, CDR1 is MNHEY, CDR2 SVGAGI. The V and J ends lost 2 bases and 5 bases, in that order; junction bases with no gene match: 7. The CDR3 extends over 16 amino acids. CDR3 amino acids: CASSYTGTGGRETQYF. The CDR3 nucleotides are TGTGCCAGCAGTTACACCGGGACAGGGGGGAGGGAGACCCAGTACTTC.

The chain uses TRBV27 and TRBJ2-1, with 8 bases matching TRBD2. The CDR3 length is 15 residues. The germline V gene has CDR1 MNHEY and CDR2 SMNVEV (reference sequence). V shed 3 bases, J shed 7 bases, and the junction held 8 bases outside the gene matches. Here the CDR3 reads CASSFMIAGRNEQFF. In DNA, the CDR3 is TGTGCCAGCAGTTTTATGATAGCGGGAAGGAATGAGCAGTTCTTC.

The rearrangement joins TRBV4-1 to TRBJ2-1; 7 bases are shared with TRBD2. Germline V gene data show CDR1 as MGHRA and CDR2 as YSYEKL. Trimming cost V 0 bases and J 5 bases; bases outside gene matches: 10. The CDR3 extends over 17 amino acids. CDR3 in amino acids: CASSQESPRAGNNEQFF. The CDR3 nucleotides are TGCGCCAGCAGCCAAGAAAGCCCTAGAGCGGGAAACAATGAGCAGTTCTTC.

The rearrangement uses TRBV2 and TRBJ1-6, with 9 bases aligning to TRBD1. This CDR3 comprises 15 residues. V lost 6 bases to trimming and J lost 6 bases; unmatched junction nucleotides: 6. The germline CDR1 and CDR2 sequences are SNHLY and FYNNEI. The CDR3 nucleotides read TGTGCCAGCAGGAGGACAGGGGCGAGTAATTCACCCCTCCACTTT. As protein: CASRRTGASNSPLHF.

This CDR3 reads CASMQTGCYEQYV. CDR3 sequence (DNA): TGTGCCAGCATGCAAACAGGGTGTTACGAGCAGTACGTC. This chain uses TRBV6-5 with TRBJ2-7, with D perhaps TRBD1 (6 bases). The CDR3 is 13 residues long. The germline gives CDR1 MNHEY, CDR2 SVGAGI. V was clipped by 7 bases and J by 4 bases, with 14 bases between them.